This T cell receptor (beta chain) appears in the sequencing data of a study of CD8+ T cells in alopecia areata. PBMCs provided sorted CD4+ and CD8+ T cells. This clone has a handful of counts. What it binds is unknown. Other DNA sequences within the sample encode an identical CDR3. Study-wide findings and caveats: Besides other cells, scalp samples also yield sequences of resident alphabeta T cells from normal skin. Lesional scalp exceeded normal scalp in clonality, especially in alopecia totalis/universalis.

Per the germline V gene, CDR1 is MNHEY and CDR2 is SMNVEV (reference sequence). The CDR3 loop spans 13 amino acids. The ends were cut back, 0 bases at V and 5 bases at J, with 7 bases in the middle. Once RNA had been extracted, it was reverse transcribed into cDNA to act as the sequencing template. The assay was immunoSEQ multiplex PCR, and TCRdb's table has in-frame clones only and misses some. Altogether some 180,000 clones are present, roughly 56% being singletons, with the ten largest covering roughly 5.3%. Sequenced material: CD8+ T cells sorted from blood. The J gene is TRBJ1-1, the V gene TRBV27; D might be TRBD1 (5 bases). The sequence was obtained from a human donor in good health. The CDR3 loop is CASSLSGGTEAFF. The CDR3 region has the DNA TGTGCCAGCAGTTTATCGGGGGGGACTGAAGCTTTCTTT.